This T cell receptor beta chain is from a study of cytomegalovirus exposure and HLA in healthy donors. Primers: 60 Vbeta forward and 13 Jbeta reverse. The method was immunoSEQ multiplex PCR; TCRdb's version includes in-frame clones alone and lacks a portion of them. The top ten clones hold 4% of a sample with about 100,000 clones, under 80% of them seen once. Germline CDR1 reads SGDLS; CDR2 reads YYNGEE. V shed 0 bases, J shed 3 bases, and the junction held 3 bases outside the gene matches. The CDR3 extends over 15 amino acids. The chain joins TRBV9 to TRBJ2-1; 7 nucleotides line up with TRBD2. The sequenced material came from PBMCs. The source is a woman aged 45-65 years in good health and CMV-seropositive. In DNA, the CDR3 is TGTGCCAGCAGCGTAGGGCTAGCGGACTACAATGAGCAGTTCTTC. Encoded protein: CASSVGLADYNEQFF.